Each of the 11 T cell receptor beta chains below was sequenced from the same sample in a study of cytomegalovirus exposure and HLA in healthy donors. This PCR relied on a set of 60 Vbeta primers and 13 Jbeta primers. The repertoire was sequenced with immunoSEQ multiplex PCR; TCRdb's copy has only in-frame clones and lacks some. This table has over 200,000 clones, around 80% appearing once. The sample consisted of PBMCs. The source of these receptors is a woman aged 55-69 years in good health and CMV-seropositive.

The V call is TRBV12-2, the J call TRBJ2-1; the DNA was not used to check the table's D call, TRBD2. TRBV12-2 is a pseudogene locus. This CDR3 is 16 amino acids long. CDR3 residues: CASRIKCASGSNEQFF. In DNA, the CDR3 is TGTGCAAGTCGCATCAAATGTGCTAGCGGGAGCAATGAGCAGTTCTTC.

The V call is TRBV5-4, the J call TRBJ2-2, with 8 bases that match TRBD1. This CDR3 is built from 15 residues. Germline loops: CDR1 SGHNT, CDR2 YYREEE (reference sequence). The J segment lost 4 bases and the V segment lost 6 bases, leaving 8 bases of the junction unmatched. CDR3 nucleotides: TGTGCCAGCATCCCAGGACAGGGAGGCACCGGGGAGCTGTTTTTT. Translating it yields CASIPGQGGTGELFF. Complete variable domain (other parts from reference TRBV5-4 and TRBJ2-2): ETGVTQSPTHLIKTRGQQVTLRCSSQSGHNTVSWYQQALGQGPQFIFQYYREEENGRGNFPPRFSGLQFPNYSSELNVNALELDDSALYLCASIPGQGGTGELFFGEGSRLTVL.

There are a few counts of this clone. The chain carries TRBV5-4 and TRBJ1-2; D is uncertain. The germline V gene has CDR1 SGHNT and CDR2 YYREEE (reference sequence). The V end lost 3 bases, the J end lost 1 base, and 16 bases lay between the germline ends. This CDR3 is built from 16 residues. The CDR3 protein is CASSSAFRGNNYGYTF. DNA for the CDR3: TGTGCCAGCAGCTCGGCATTTCGGGGAAATAACTATGGCTACACCTTC.

V and J are TRBV19 and TRBJ2-4; D is undetermined. Deletions cut 4 bases from V and 3 bases from J, with 4 bases between. Germline loops: CDR1 LNHDA, CDR2 SQIVND (reference sequence). CDR3 size: 12 residues. The chain's CDR3 is CASSTVKNIQYF. DNA for the CDR3: TGTGCCAGTAGTACAGTCAAAAACATTCAGTACTTC. The full variable domain, completed using reference TRBV19 and TRBJ2-4, is DGGITQSPKYLFRKEGQNVTLSCEQNLNHDAMYWYRQDPGQGLRLIYYSQIVNDFQKGDIAEGYSVSREKKESFPLTVTSAQKNPTAFYLCASSTVKNIQYFGAGTRLSVL.

The rearrangement joins TRBV29-1 to TRBJ1-1; 9 nucleotides agree with TRBD1. The trim removed 3 bases at V and 6 bases at J, leaving 2 bases unmatched. The CDR3 extends over 12 amino acids. Germline V CDR1 and CDR2: SQVTM, ANQGSEA. CDR3 nucleotides: TGCAGCGTTGAGGGACAGGGCGCTGAAGCTTTCTTT. It yields the protein CSVEGQGAEAFF.

This chain connects TRBV4-1 to TRBJ2-3; D uncertain. The germline gives CDR1 MGHRA, CDR2 YSYEKL. V lost 1 base, J lost 5 bases, and 7 bases lay in between. The CDR3 runs 13 residues. Here the CDR3 reads CASSQALRDTQYF. DNA for the CDR3: TGCGCCAGCAGCCAAGCATTGAGAGATACGCAGTATTTT.

This clone was seen more than once but under ten times. The V and J genes are TRBV5-1 and TRBJ2-3, with TRBD2 matching 13 bases. V was clipped by 7 bases and J by 2 bases; unmatched bases: 4. The germline V gene has CDR1 SGHRS and CDR2 YFSETQ. This CDR3 region has 15 residues. CDR3 residues: CASGGLAGVTDTQYF. The CDR3 DNA is TGCGCCAGCGGCGGACTAGCGGGAGTCACAGATACGCAGTATTTT.

V usage is TRBV28 and J usage is TRBJ1-6; tentatively, D is TRBD1 (5 bases). V shed 6 bases and J shed 9 bases, with 15 bases lying between them. Germline V lookup: CDR1 MDHEN, CDR2 SYDVKM. The CDR3 runs 14 residues. CDR3 sequence reads: CASRRGLSLSPLHF. The CDR3 coding sequence is TGTGCCAGCAGACGGGGACTTAGTCTTTCACCCCTCCACTTT. Full variable domain (outside the CDR3, taken from reference TRBV28 and TRBJ1-6): DVKVTQSSRYLVKRTGEKVFLECVQDMDHENMFWYRQDPGLGLRLIYFSYDVKMKEKGDIPEGYSVSREKKERFSLILESASTNQTSMYLCASRRGLSLSPLHFGNGTRLTVT.

J is TRBJ1-5 and V is TRBV6-5; 8 nucleotides match TRBD1. The germline CDR1 and CDR2 sequences are MNHEY and SVGAGI. This CDR3 is 15 amino acids long. Trimming at V came to 6 bases and at J to 4 bases, leaving 8 bases not matched to a gene. CDR3 region: CASRDDRGGNQPQHF. The CDR3 nucleotides are TGTGCCAGCAGGGATGACAGGGGCGGGAATCAGCCCCAGCATTTT.

This chain links TRBV7-2 with TRBJ1-1; D unresolved. V was shortened by 7 bases and J by 5 bases, with 17 bases between the two germline ends. The CDR3 is made up of 14 amino acids. Looked up from germline, CDR1 is SGHTA and CDR2 is FQGNSA. The CDR3 sequence: CASNKAEVWTEAFF. In nucleotides, the CDR3 is TGTGCCAGCAACAAAGCAGAGGTCTGGACTGAAGCTTTCTTT.

The rearrangement uses TRBV5-1 and TRBJ1-3; D gene unclear. Germline values: CDR1 SGHRS, CDR2 YFSETQ. The V end was cut by 3 bases, the J end by 2 bases, with 15 bases between. This CDR3 contains 16 residues. CDR3 sequence: CASSSQWGVAGNTIYF. The CDR3 DNA reads TGCGCCAGCAGCTCTCAATGGGGAGTAGCTGGAAACACCATATATTTT.